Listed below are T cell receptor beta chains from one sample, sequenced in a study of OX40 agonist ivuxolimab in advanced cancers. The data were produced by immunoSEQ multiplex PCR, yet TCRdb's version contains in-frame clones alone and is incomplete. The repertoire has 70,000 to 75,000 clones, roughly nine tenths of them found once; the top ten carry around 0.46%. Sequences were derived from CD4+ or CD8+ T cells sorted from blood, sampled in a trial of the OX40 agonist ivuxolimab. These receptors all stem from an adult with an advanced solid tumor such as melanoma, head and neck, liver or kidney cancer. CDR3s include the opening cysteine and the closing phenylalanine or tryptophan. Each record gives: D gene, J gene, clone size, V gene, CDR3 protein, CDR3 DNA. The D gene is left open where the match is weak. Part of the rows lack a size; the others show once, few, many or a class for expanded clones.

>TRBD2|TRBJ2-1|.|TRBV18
CASSPGLAFNNEQFF
TGTGCCAGCTCACCGGGACTAGCATTTAACAATGAGCAGTTCTTC
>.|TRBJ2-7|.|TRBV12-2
CASRSRPSGRASYEQYF
TGTGCAAGTCGCTCCAGACCTAGCGGGAGGGCCTCCTACGAGCAGTACTTC
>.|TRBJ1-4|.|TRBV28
CASLNSGNEKLFF
TGTGCCAGCCTAAACAGTGGTAATGAAAAACTGTTTTTT
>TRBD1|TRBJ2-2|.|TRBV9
CASSPRSRQGNTGELFF
TGTGCCAGCAGCCCACGGTCGCGACAGGGAAACACCGGGGAGCTGTTTTTT
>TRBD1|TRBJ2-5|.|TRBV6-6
CASSYSVGQIKETQYF
TGTGCCAGCAGTTACTCCGTGGGACAGATAAAAGAGACCCAGTACTTC
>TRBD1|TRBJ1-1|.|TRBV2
CASIPGTESTEAFF
TGTGCCAGCATCCCCGGGACAGAATCCACTGAAGCTTTCTTT
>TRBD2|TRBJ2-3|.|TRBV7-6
CASSLRFRGGSSDTQYF
TGTGCCAGCAGCTTAAGGTTTAGGGGCGGGAGCTCAGATACGCAGTATTTT
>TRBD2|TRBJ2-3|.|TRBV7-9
CASSPSMRESTDTQYF
TGTGCCAGCAGCCCATCGATGCGGGAGAGCACAGATACGCAGTATTTT
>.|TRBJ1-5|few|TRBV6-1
CASSDSLGNQPQHF
TGTGCCAGCAGTGACAGCCTGGGGAATCAGCCCCAGCATTTT
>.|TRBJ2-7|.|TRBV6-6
CASSKDYYYEQYF
TGTGCCAGCAGTAAGGACTATTACTACGAGCAGTACTTC
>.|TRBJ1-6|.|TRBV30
CAWSPDRTNNSPLHF
TGTGCCTGGAGTCCGGACAGAACAAATAATTCACCCCTCCACTTT
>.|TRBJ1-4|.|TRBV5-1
CASSLGVTGSGEKLFF
TGCGCCAGCAGCTTGGGTGTGACAGGTTCGGGTGAAAAACTGTTTTTT
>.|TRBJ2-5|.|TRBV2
CASKGGFQETQYF
TGTGCCAGCAAGGGGGGGTTTCAAGAGACCCAGTACTTC
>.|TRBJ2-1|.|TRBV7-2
CASSLNSLGNEQFF
TGTGCCAGCAGCCTCAACTCCTTGGGCAATGAGCAGTTCTTC
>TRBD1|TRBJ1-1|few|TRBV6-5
CASSYGTANTEAFF
TGTGCCAGCAGTTACGGGACAGCGAACACTGAAGCTTTCTTT
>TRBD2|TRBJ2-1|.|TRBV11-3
CASSPPGLAPNEQFF
TGTGCCAGCAGCCCACCCGGACTAGCCCCTAATGAGCAGTTCTTC
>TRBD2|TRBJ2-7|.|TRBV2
CASSASYGGRTYEQYF
TGTGCCAGCAGTGCTTCTTACGGCGGGAGAACCTACGAGCAGTACTTC
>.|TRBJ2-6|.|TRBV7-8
CASSLGTAGANVLTF
TGTGCCAGCAGCTTAGGGACAGCTGGGGCCAACGTCCTGACTTTC
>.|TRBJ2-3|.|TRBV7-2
CASRSNPTTDTQYF
TGTGCCAGCAGATCTAACCCCACCACAGATACGCAGTATTTT
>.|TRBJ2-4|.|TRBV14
CASSQDRWRDIQYF
TGTGCCAGCAGCCAAGATCGCTGGCGGGACATTCAGTACTTC
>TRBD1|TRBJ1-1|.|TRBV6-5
CASSLSRQGFAEAFF
TGTGCCAGCAGTTTATCCCGACAGGGTTTCGCTGAAGCTTTCTTT
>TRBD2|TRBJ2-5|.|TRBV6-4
CASSESSGARETQYF
TGTGCCAGCAGTGAGTCTAGCGGAGCCCGTGAGACCCAGTACTTC
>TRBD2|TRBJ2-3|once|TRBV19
CASSIEGTSGRGKTDTQYF
TGTGCCAGTAGTATTGAAGGGACTAGCGGGAGGGGGAAAACAGATACGCAGTATTTT
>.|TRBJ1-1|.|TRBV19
CASSIAKGVRMNTEAFF
TGTGCCAGTAGTATTGCGAAGGGAGTGCGCATGAACACTGAAGCTTTCTTT
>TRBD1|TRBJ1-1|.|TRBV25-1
CASSEWTGATEAFF
TGTGCCAGCAGTGAATGGACAGGGGCCACTGAAGCTTTCTTT
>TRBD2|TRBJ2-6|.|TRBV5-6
CASSLISLAGSSGANVLTF
TGTGCCAGCAGCTTGATTTCGCTAGCGGGGAGCTCTGGGGCCAACGTCCTGACTTTC
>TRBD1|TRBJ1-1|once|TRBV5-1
CASSALRTGPNTEAFF
TGCGCCAGCAGCGCCCTCCGGACAGGCCCGAACACTGAAGCTTTCTTT
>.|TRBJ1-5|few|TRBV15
CATSRVNQPQHF
TGTGCCACCAGCAGAGTTAATCAGCCCCAGCATTTT
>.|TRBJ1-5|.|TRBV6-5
CASRLRVGQPQHF
TGTGCCAGCAGACTCAGGGTAGGGCAGCCCCAGCATTTT
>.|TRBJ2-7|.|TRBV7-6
CASGGTPYEQYF
TGTGCCAGCGGCGGGACCCCCTACGAGCAGTACTTC
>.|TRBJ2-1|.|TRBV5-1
CASSLWAFPNEQFF
TGCGCCAGCAGCTTGTGGGCCTTTCCCAATGAGCAGTTCTTC
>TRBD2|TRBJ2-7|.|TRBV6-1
CASSEILAGAHSYEQYF
TGTGCCAGCAGTGAAATACTAGCGGGAGCTCACTCTTACGAGCAGTACTTC
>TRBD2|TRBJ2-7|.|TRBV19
CASGSYSGILYEQYF
TGTGCCAGCGGTTCCTATAGCGGGATCCTCTACGAGCAGTACTTC
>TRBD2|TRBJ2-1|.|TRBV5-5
CASSLGTSGAYNEQFF
TGTGCCAGCAGCTTGGGAACTAGCGGAGCATACAATGAGCAGTTCTTC
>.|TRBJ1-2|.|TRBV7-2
CASSPNRLDGYTF
TGTGCCAGCAGCCCAAATAGGCTAGATGGCTACACCTTC
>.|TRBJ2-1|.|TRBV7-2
CASSQTPSHAEYNEQFF
TGTGCCAGCAGCCAAACCCCCAGCCACGCAGAATACAATGAGCAGTTCTTC
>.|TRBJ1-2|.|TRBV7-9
CASSLQPGLYGYTF
TGTGCCAGCAGCCTACAGCCGGGGCTCTATGGCTACACCTTC
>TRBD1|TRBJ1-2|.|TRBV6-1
CASRLQGAGGYTF
TGTGCCAGCAGATTACAGGGGGCAGGAGGCTACACCTTC
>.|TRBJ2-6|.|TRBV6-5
CASSYILSSGANVLTF
TGTGCCAGCAGTTATATTCTAAGCTCTGGGGCCAACGTCCTGACTTTC
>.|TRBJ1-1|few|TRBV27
CASSTSGMWTEAFF
TGTGCCAGCAGTACCTCAGGGATGTGGACTGAAGCTTTCTTT
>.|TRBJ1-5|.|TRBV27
CASSTYNQPQHF
TGTGCCAGCAGCACCTACAATCAGCCCCAGCATTTT
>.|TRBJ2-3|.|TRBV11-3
CASSLFGGSTDTQYF
TGTGCCAGCAGCTTATTTGGGGGTTCCACAGATACGCAGTATTTT
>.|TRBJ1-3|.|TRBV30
CAWSVLGTAGNTIYF
TGTGCCTGGAGTGTTTTAGGTACAGCTGGAAACACCATATATTTT
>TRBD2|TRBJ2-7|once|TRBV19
CASSMAGGPYEQYF
TGTGCCAGTAGTATGGCGGGAGGGCCTTACGAGCAGTACTTC
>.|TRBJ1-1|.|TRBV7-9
CASSLVAGNTEAFF
TGTGCCAGCTCCCTAGTGGCAGGGAACACTGAAGCTTTCTTT